Listed below are T cell receptor beta chains from one sample, sequenced in a study of shared T cell receptors in the human thymus. Sequencing used immunoSEQ multiplex PCR; TCRdb keeps in-frame clones, though not all of them. Of 500,000 to 550,000 clones detected, 75% to 85% appear once; the ten largest clones hold more than 0.01%. The same sample was also studied in work on human thymus T cells.

The sample consisted of thymocytes. The receptors were sampled from a boy younger than two with a congenital heart defect. Both conserved end residues are part of each CDR3. A D gene is named only where the DNA matches it firmly. Only some rows state a clone size, as once, few, many or a class for expanded clones.

TRBV10-2,NA,TRBD2,TRBJ2-5,TGCGCCAGCACCGCGGGACTAGCGGAAGAGACCCAGTACTTC,CASTAGLAEETQYF
TRBV12-5,once,NA,TRBJ1-4,TGTGCTAGTGGTTTGGTATACAGGGAAGGTAATGAAAAACTGTTTTTT,CASGLVYREGNEKLFF
TRBV5-1,NA,NA,TRBJ2-7,TGCGCCAGCAGCTTGTTAGAGGAAGACCCGGGACTTTCACGAGCCACCTACGAGCAGTACTTC,CASSLLEEDPGLSRATYEQYF
TRBV2,once,TRBD1,TRBJ2-1,TGTGCCAGCAGAGGACAGGAAGACAATGAGCAGTTCTTC,CASRGQEDNEQFF
TRBV7-8,few,NA,TRBJ1-4,TGTGCCATAGAAAAACTGTTTTTT,CAIEKLFF
TRBV5-1,NA,NA,TRBJ1-2,TGCGCCAGCAGCTTGAGAGGGCGTGACTATGGCTACACCTTC,CASSLRGRDYGYTF
TRBV12-5,NA,NA,TRBJ2-7,TGTGCTAGTGGTTTCCCAACAGGTCGCACTACCGATTACGAGCAGTACTTC,CASGFPTGRTTDYEQYF
TRBV9,NA,NA,TRBJ1-3,TGTGCCAGCAGCTCCTCTGGGTGGGGCAATCCTGGAAACACCATATATTTT,CASSSSGWGNPGNTIYF
TRBV28,NA,NA,TRBJ2-7,TGTGCCAGCAGTTTGCCGCTCCCGCCCCAGGGGAGCTCCTACGAGCAGTACTTC,CASSLPLPPQGSSYEQYF
TRBV11-2,few,TRBD2,TRBJ2-2,TGTGCCAGCAGCCGTAGCGGGAGAGGCGCCGGGGAGCTGTTTTTT,CASSRSGRGAGELFF
TRBV5-4,NA,NA,TRBJ2-1,TGTGCCAGCAGCTTGGAGGATCGGGAAGATGAGCAGTTCTTC,CASSLEDREDEQFF
TRBV11-2,NA,TRBD1,TRBJ2-3,TGTGCCAGCAGCCCCCTTACCCCGGGACAGGGACCTAGCACAGATACGCAGTATTTT,CASSPLTPGQGPSTDTQYF
TRBV7-6,NA,TRBD1,TRBJ2-1,TGTGCCAGCAGCTTAGAGGACAGGGGTGAGCAGTTCTTC,CASSLEDRGEQFF
TRBV2,NA,TRBD2,TRBJ2-1,TGTGCCAGCAGTGAACCGGAGGGACTAGCCTCCTACAATGAGCAGTTCTTC,CASSEPEGLASYNEQFF
TRBV11-3,NA,TRBD1,TRBJ2-2,TGTGCCAGCAGAGAGGACAGGGGTGCCGGGGAGCTGTTTTTT,CASREDRGAGELFF
TRBV15,NA,TRBD1,TRBJ1-5,TGTGCCACCAGCAGAGATCTCCCTGCCACAGGGGGCTGGCCCCAGCATTTT,CATSRDLPATGGWPQHF
TRBV29-1,NA,TRBD1,TRBJ1-2,TGCAGCGTCGCATTTAGGACAGGGCTTTGGGTGAGGACCTTC,CSVAFRTGLWVRTF
TRBV5-4,few,NA,TRBJ2-1,TGTGCCAGCAGCTCCTCAACCCACACTACCTCCTACAATGAGCAGTTCTTC,CASSSSTHTTSYNEQFF
TRBV14,few,NA,TRBJ1-1,TGTGCCAGCAGCCCACCGAGGACAGCGAACACTGAAGCTTTCTTT,CASSPPRTANTEAFF
TRBV11-3,NA,NA,TRBJ2-7,TGTGCCAGCAGCCGGAGGACTGCCGATTACGAGCAGTACTTC,CASSRRTADYEQYF
TRBV9,NA,NA,TRBJ2-1,TGTGCCAGCAGCGGCGAGCCGAGTTCAGGCTACAATGAGCAGTTCTTC,CASSGEPSSGYNEQFF
TRBV10-2,NA,TRBD1,TRBJ2-7,TGCGCCAGCATACAAGGGGACAGCCACTCCTACGAGCAGTACTTC,CASIQGDSHSYEQYF
TRBV7-2,NA,NA,TRBJ2-1,TGTGCCAGCAGCTTAGTTCCGAGCTCCTACAATGAGCAGTTCTTC,CASSLVPSSYNEQFF
TRBV19,NA,NA,TRBJ1-4,TGTGCCAGTCACTCACTGGGGCCTGGAGAAAAACTGTTTTTT,CASHSLGPGEKLFF
TRBV5-8,NA,TRBD1,TRBJ2-7,TGTGCCAGCAGCCCGAGGGGACAGGGGGGGGCCTACGAGCAGTACTTC,CASSPRGQGGAYEQYF
TRBV30,NA,TRBD1,TRBJ2-7,TGTGCCTGGAGTGACAGGGGCCCTCAAATGGGACGTTTTGATACCTACGAGCAGTACTTC,CAWSDRGPQMGRFDTYEQYF
TRBV28,NA,NA,TRBJ1-1,TGTGCCAGCAGTTTAAAGAGGCGGCGGGAAGACACTGAAGCTTTCTTT,CASSLKRRREDTEAFF
TRBV5-4,NA,TRBD2,TRBJ2-1,TGTGCCAGCAGCTTGTTTCGTATAGCGGGAGGAAGACTCTACAATGAGCAGTTCTTC,CASSLFRIAGGRLYNEQFF
TRBV28,NA,TRBD2,TRBJ2-4,TGTGCCAGCAGTGCCCGGGGACTAGCGGGAGCCAAAAACATTCAGTACTTC,CASSARGLAGAKNIQYF
TRBV19,NA,NA,TRBJ1-5,TGTGCCAGTAGTATGTCAGGGTTCAATCAGCCCCAGCATTTT,CASSMSGFNQPQHF
TRBV4-3,NA,NA,TRBJ2-7,TGCGCCAGCAGCCGGAAACCGCCGGGAGACGAGCAGTACTTC,CASSRKPPGDEQYF
TRBV11-2,NA,NA,TRBJ2-7,TGTGCCAGCAGCTCCCCGCCGGGTAAATACGAGCAGTACTTC,CASSSPPGKYEQYF
TRBV7-2,NA,NA,TRBJ2-5,TGTGCCAGCAGCTTAGGGGTCGCAGGGTACCAAGAGACCCAGTACTTC,CASSLGVAGYQETQYF
TRBV5-8,NA,TRBD1,TRBJ2-7,TGTGCCAGCAGCCCTGCAGGGGGGACAGGGAGCTCCTACGAGCAGTACTTC,CASSPAGGTGSSYEQYF
TRBV6-4,NA,NA,TRBJ1-2,TGTGCCAGCAGTGACCTTACGACAGGCTATGGCTACACCTTC,CASSDLTTGYGYTF
TRBV5-6,NA,TRBD2,TRBJ2-2,TGTGCCAGCAGCAACCCTAGCGGGAGGGAGGCCGGGGAGCTGTTTTTT,CASSNPSGREAGELFF
TRBV9,NA,NA,TRBJ1-5,TGTGCCAGCAGCGCACAGGGAGTGGATCAGCCCCAGCATTTT,CASSAQGVDQPQHF
TRBV18,NA,NA,TRBJ2-7,TGTGCCAGCTCACCAGTAGGAGTCTACGAGCAGTACTTC,CASSPVGVYEQYF
TRBV27,NA,TRBD1,TRBJ2-1,TGTGCCAGCAATCGGACAGGGGCCCACAATGAGCAGTTCTTC,CASNRTGAHNEQFF
TRBV7-2,NA,TRBD2,TRBJ2-1,TGTGCCAGCAGGGCCACCGGGACTAGCGTCTACAATGAGCAGTTCTTC,CASRATGTSVYNEQFF
TRBV11-2,NA,TRBD1,TRBJ2-3,TGTGCCAGCAGCTTTCGGGACAGGGGGAAAGATACGCAGTATTTT,CASSFRDRGKDTQYF
TRBV5-1,NA,NA,TRBJ2-3,TGCGCCAGCAGCTTGGGGCAGGGGATGGTAGAAGGCACAGATACGCAGTATTTT,CASSLGQGMVEGTDTQYF
TRBV19,NA,TRBD1,TRBJ1-5,TGTGCCAGTAAAGCCCGGGACAGTAGCAATCAGCCCCAGCATTTT,CASKARDSSNQPQHF
TRBV6-6,NA,TRBD1,TRBJ1-3,TGTGCCAGCAGTTACCCTCCGACAGGGGGGAACACCATATATTTT,CASSYPPTGGNTIYF
TRBV4-3,NA,NA,TRBJ2-7,TGCGCCAGCAGCCAAGATGTCATCCTAGTCTACGAGCAGTACTTC,CASSQDVILVYEQYF
TRBV30,NA,NA,TRBJ1-2,TGTGCCTGGAGTGAGCGTAAGCGATCTAACTATGGCTACACCTTC,CAWSERKRSNYGYTF
TRBV7-8,NA,TRBD2,TRBJ2-1,TGTGCCAGCAGCTCTTTCCGACCGGGACTAGCGGGAGCGGATGAGCAGTTCTTC,CASSSFRPGLAGADEQFF
TRBV27,NA,TRBD1,TRBJ1-1,TGTGCCAGCAGTACGGGACAGGCAAGGAACACTGAAGCTTTCTTT,CASSTGQARNTEAFF
TRBV2,NA,TRBD2,TRBJ2-7,TGTGCCAGCAGGGGACTAGCGGGAGGGTCCTCCTCCTACGAGCAGTACTTC,CASRGLAGGSSSYEQYF